The 27 T cell receptor beta chains in this list originate from one sample, sequenced in a study of OX40 agonist ivuxolimab in advanced cancers. The assay was immunoSEQ multiplex PCR, and TCRdb's table has in-frame clones only and misses some. The sample has 71,000 or so clones; approximately 93% are singletons. The source was CD4+ or CD8+ T cells sorted from blood, collected in a trial of the OX40 agonist ivuxolimab. These receptors originate from an adult with an advanced solid tumor such as melanoma, head and neck, liver or kidney cancer.

The V call is TRBV7-8, the J call TRBJ1-5; 9 positions agree with TRBD1. J lost 4 bases, V lost 1 base, and 8 bases had no gene match. The CDR3 consists of 17 residues. Per germline, CDR1 SGHVS and CDR2 FQNEAQ. This CDR3 is CASSLGGQGYSNQPQHF. Here the CDR3 DNA reads TGTGCCAGCAGCTTAGGGGGACAGGGTTACTCGAATCAGCCCCAGCATTTT.

The chain joins TRBV15 to TRBJ2-1; 9 bases map to TRBD2. Trimming at V came to 7 bases and at J to 8 bases, leaving 12 bases not matched to a gene. The CDR3 consists of 15 residues. CDR1 is LNHNV and CDR2 is YYDKDF in the germline V gene (reference sequence). The CDR3 is CATNVAGGPVDEQFF. CDR3 bases: TGTGCCACCAACGTTGCGGGAGGGCCGGTTGATGAGCAGTTCTTC.

The chain has TRBV6-6 and TRBJ2-7; possibly TRBD1 for D (7 bases). The CDR3 covers 15 residues. With 2 bases removed from V and 0 bases from J, the gap between germline ends came to 11 bases. From germline, CDR1 is MNHNY and CDR2 SVGAGI (reference sequence). CDR3 residues: CASSYAGQSSYEQYF. CDR3 bases: TGTGCCAGCAGTTACGCGGGACAGAGCTCCTACGAGCAGTACTTC.

In its sample, this clone was seen once. The genes are TRBV2 and TRBJ2-3; 7 bases are shared with TRBD2. The germline CDR1 and CDR2 sequences are SNHLY and FYNNEI. The CDR3 covers 16 residues. J lost 3 bases, V lost 2 bases, and 8 bases had no gene match. The CDR3 DNA reads as TGTGCCAGCAGTGAAATGGGCGGGAGTTTAACAGATACGCAGTATTTT. This codes for CASSEMGGSLTDTQYF.

This clone was found once. The chain joins TRBV4-1 to TRBJ2-7, with 7 bases identical to TRBD1. The CDR3 sequence is 14 residues long. With 4 bases clipped from V and 7 bases from J, the junction kept 10 bases outside the gene matches. CDR1 is MGHRA, CDR2 YSYEKL, per germline. CDR3 in amino acids: CASSPLGTDMEQYF. The CDR3 DNA reads as TGCGCCAGCAGCCCCTTGGGGACAGACATGGAGCAGTACTTC.

The chain couples TRBV5-6 to TRBJ2-2, with 7 bases lining up with TRBD1. CDR1 SGHDT and CDR2 YYEEEE come from the germline V gene. J lost 5 bases, V lost 2 bases, and 3 bases had no gene match. CDR3 length equals 14 residues. The CDR3 protein is CASSLGGSTGELFF. CDR3 bases: TGTGCCAGCAGCTTAGGGGGCTCAACCGGGGAGCTGTTTTTT.

V is TRBV6-5 and J is TRBJ2-3; D remains unclear. The germline V gene has CDR1 MNHEY and CDR2 SVGAGI. The CDR3 loop spans 13 amino acids. V lost 2 bases, J lost 3 bases, and 6 bases lay in between. The CDR3 sequence is CASSYQETDTQYF. The CDR3, as DNA: TGTGCCAGCAGTTACCAGGAGACAGATACGCAGTATTTT.

The V gene is TRBV7-9, the J gene TRBJ2-7; possibly TRBD1 for D (5 bases). Germline V gene sequence: CDR1 SEHNR, CDR2 FQNEAQ (reference sequence). The CDR3 runs 12 residues. Deletions cut 1 base from V and 12 bases from J, with 13 bases between. CDR3 in amino acids: CASSLGQGRAYF. In nucleotides, the CDR3 is TGTGCCAGCAGCTTAGGGCAGGGCCGGGCGTACTTC.

In its sample, this clone was seen once. V gene TRBV6-1 combines with J gene TRBJ2-4; D is unclear. CDR1 is MNHNS, CDR2 SASEGT, per germline. V lost 4 bases, J lost 0 bases, and 13 bases lay in between. This CDR3 region has 16 residues. The CDR3 region has the DNA TGTGCCAGCAGTGGGATAGGCAGTCTAGCCAAAAACATTCAGTACTTC. Its protein product is CASSGIGSLAKNIQYF.

The V and J genes are TRBV19 and TRBJ2-5; no reliable D call. The V gene's germline CDR1 is LNHDA and CDR2 SQIVND (reference sequence). V lost 4 bases to trimming and J lost 5 bases, with 11 bases between them. This CDR3 has 13 amino acids. The CDR3 loop reads CASSKIVGETQYF. Written as DNA, the CDR3 is TGTGCCAGTAGTAAGATTGTAGGGGAGACCCAGTACTTC.

This clone came up once. V usage is TRBV18 and J usage is TRBJ2-5; D not certain. Deletions cut 2 bases from V and 3 bases from J, with 1 base between. The CDR3 is 11 residues long. Germline CDR1 KGHSH, CDR2 LQKENI. CDR3 amino acids: CASSPEETQYF. The CDR3 DNA reads TGTGCCAGCTCACCAGAAGAGACCCAGTACTTC.

This clone was found once. The rearrangement uses TRBV27 and TRBJ1-6, with D unclear. V was shortened by 6 bases and J by 3 bases, with 18 bases between the two germline ends. CDR1 is MNHEY, CDR2 SMNVEV, per germline (reference sequence). The CDR3 totals 17 residues. In DNA, the CDR3 is TGTGCCAGCAGCCCCGTTCTAGGTTTTGGCTATAATTCACCCCTCCACTTT. Amino acid sequence: CASSPVLGFGYNSPLHF.

The rearrangement uses TRBV4-3 and TRBJ2-1, with 8 bases aligning to TRBD2. Germline values: CDR1 LGHNA, CDR2 YSLEER. V was pared by 4 bases and J by 10 bases, with 6 bases of the junction left unmatched. This CDR3 has 13 residues. The DNA of the CDR3 is TGCGCCAGCAGCCCCGGGGGGGCTCAAGAGCAGTTCTTC. Translating it yields CASSPGGAQEQFF.

The chain carries TRBV5-1 and TRBJ2-1, with TRBD1 matching 7 bases. Trimming removed 1 base from V and 2 bases from J; junction bases left unmatched: 6. This CDR3 contains 16 residues. CDR1 and CDR2 from the germline V gene are SGHRS and YFSETQ. The CDR3 loop is CASSLRPGQTYNEQFF. The CDR3 coding sequence is TGCGCCAGCAGCTTGCGGCCGGGACAGACCTACAATGAGCAGTTCTTC.

This chain uses TRBV5-6 with TRBJ2-7; 8 nucleotides align to TRBD1. The V segment lost 0 bases and the J segment 0 bases; nucleotides outside the gene matches: 11. Germline V CDR1 and CDR2: SGHDT, YYEEEE. This CDR3 has 18 residues. The CDR3 region has the DNA TGTGCCAGCAGCTTGGAGGGACAGGCGGGACTCCCCTCCTACGAGCAGTACTTC. Translating it yields CASSLEGQAGLPSYEQYF.

The chain is built from TRBV15 and TRBJ1-2; 7 bases match TRBD1. The CDR3 has 16 residues. Germline-derived CDR1 and CDR2 are LNHNV and YYDKDF (reference sequence). With 3 bases clipped from V and 4 bases from J, the junction kept 11 bases outside the gene matches. CDR3 nucleotides: TGTGCCACCAGCAGCTATTTCGGGGACAGCCTCTATGGCTACACCTTC. Protein: CATSSYFGDSLYGYTF.

The chain joins TRBV4-1 to TRBJ1-5; D is unresolved. V was clipped by 2 bases and J by 5 bases, with 16 bases between them. Germline CDR1 and CDR2: MGHRA and YSYEKL. This CDR3 contains 16 residues. This CDR3 is CASSQSPVGFDQPQHF. DNA of the CDR3: TGCGCCAGCAGCCAATCCCCTGTGGGGTTTGATCAGCCCCAGCATTTT.

The V gene is TRBV6-6, the J gene TRBJ2-5; D may match TRBD1 or TRBD2 (6 bases each). CDR1 MNHNY and CDR2 SVGAGI come from the germline V gene (reference sequence). The CDR3 has 16 amino acids. With 2 bases removed from V and 0 bases from J, the gap between germline ends came to 13 bases. The CDR3 DNA is TGTGCCAGCAGTTACCTGCAGGGGAGGTACCAAGAGACCCAGTACTTC. Its translation: CASSYLQGRYQETQYF.

V and J are TRBV6-5 and TRBJ1-1; maybe TRBD1 (5 bases). V lost 6 bases to trimming and J lost 5 bases, with 16 bases between them. Looked up from germline, CDR1 is MNHEY and CDR2 is SVGAGI. The CDR3 is 14 amino acids. In DNA, the CDR3 is TGTGCCAGCAGCCCCGCCGGGGGTGGGACTGAAGCTTTCTTT. This sequence encodes CASSPAGGGTEAFF.

This clone was seen only once. The chain uses TRBV25-1 and TRBJ1-4, with no clear D. V was shortened by 1 base and J by 0 bases, with 9 bases between the two germline ends. The CDR3 has 16 residues. Germline-derived CDR1 and CDR2 are MGHDK and SYGVNS. The CDR3 DNA is TGTGCCAGCAGTGAATCCCAATTTGCAACTAATGAAAAACTGTTTTTT. Translating it yields CASSESQFATNEKLFF.

The chain couples TRBV5-6 to TRBJ1-2; the D is unclear. Per germline, CDR1 SGHDT and CDR2 YYEEEE. The CDR3 loop spans 11 amino acids. Trimming stripped 0 bases from V and 12 bases from J, with 9 bases between. In DNA, the CDR3 is TGTGCCAGCAGCTTGGGGGGTATAGACACCTTC. This sequence encodes CASSLGGIDTF.

The J gene is TRBJ2-2, the V gene TRBV19; TRBD1 might be the D (5 bases). The CDR3 has 12 amino acids. Germline CDR1 LNHDA, CDR2 SQIVND (reference sequence). The V gene lost 10 bases and the J gene lost 6 bases, with 12 bases spanning the gap. The CDR3 DNA reads TGTGCCACCTTAAGGGGCGCCGGGGAGCTGTTTTTT. Translating gives CATLRGAGELFF. Drawing the rest from reference TRBV19 and TRBJ2-2, the complete variable domain is DGGITQSPKYLFRKEGQNVTLSCEQNLNHDAMYWYRQDPGQGLRLIYYSQIVNDFQKGDIAEGYSVSREKKESFPLTVTSAQKNPTAFYLCATLRGAGELFFGEGSRLTVL.

Turning to this clone: The junction departs from the called germline gene at one end, perhaps through a read error. The chain combines TRBV5-6 with TRBJ2-5; 7 bases line up with TRBD1. Germline CDR1 SGHDT, CDR2 YYEEEE. CDR3 length equals 13 residues. The CDR3 DNA sequence: TGTGCCAGCAGCCCCAGGGGGTTAGAGGCCCAGTACTTC. Encoded protein: CASSPRGLEAQYF.

This rearrangement joins TRBV5-8 to TRBJ1-2; no definite D call. Germline V gives CDR1 SGHTS, CDR2 YDEGEE. This CDR3 is built from 13 residues. Trimming took 5 bases from V and 5 from J, leaving 13 bases between them. CDR3 DNA: TGTGCCAGCAGTCACCAAGGAGGGTATGGCTACACCTTC. As protein: CASSHQGGYGYTF.

The V call is TRBV20-1, the J call TRBJ1-1; no definite D call. The V and J ends lost 4 bases and 6 bases respectively, with 0 bases between them. Germline values: CDR1 DFQATT, CDR2 SNEGSKA (reference sequence). The CDR3 contains 8 residues. The CDR3 is CSATEAFF. The CDR3 nucleotides read TGCAGTGCTACTGAAGCTTTCTTT.

The chain couples TRBV29-1 to TRBJ1-1; tentatively, D is TRBD1 (6 bases). Germline lookup yields CDR1 SQVTM and CDR2 ANQGSEA. This CDR3 contains 13 residues. Trimming shortened V by 3 bases and J by 7 bases, and 15 bases separated the two germline ends. The CDR3, as DNA: TGCAGCGTTGAGTCCAGGGGCCCCGGTGAAGCTTTCTTT. Protein: CSVESRGPGEAFF.

The chain is built from TRBV6-5 and TRBJ2-2; D is unresolved. Trimming shortened V by 0 bases and J by 3 bases, and 8 bases separated the two germline ends. The CDR3 consists of 15 residues. Germline CDR1 and CDR2: MNHEY and SVGAGI. CDR3: CASSYSPRYTGELFF. The DNA for the CDR3 is TGTGCCAGCAGTTACTCGCCCAGGTACACCGGGGAGCTGTTTTTT.